These 9 T cell receptor beta chains originate from one sample sequenced in a study of blood T cell repertoires in COVID-19. The table came from immunoSEQ multiplex PCR; TCRdb's copy has only in-frame clones and leaves some out. Of some 530,000 clones detected, 80% to 90% appear once; the ten largest clones hold approximately 3.2%. Input material: peripheral blood. The origin of the receptors is a human donor in a cohort sampled during active COVID-19.

The rearrangement uses TRBV15 and TRBJ2-7; 14 bases line up with TRBD2. Trimming cost V 4 bases and J 0 bases; bases outside gene matches: 11. Germline loops: CDR1 LNHNV, CDR2 YYDKDF (reference sequence). The CDR3 is made up of 19 amino acids. The CDR3 sequence: CATSTPPGLAGAFSYEQYF. The CDR3, as DNA: TGTGCCACCAGCACTCCACCGGGACTAGCGGGGGCCTTCTCCTACGAGCAGTACTTC.

This clone was counted a few times. The chain is built from TRBV4-1 and TRBJ2-3; D is possibly TRBD2 (5 bases). The CDR3 covers 14 residues. V was trimmed by 2 bases and J by 6 bases, leaving 12 bases between them. Germline CDR1 is MGHRA and CDR2 is YSYEKL. CDR3 bases: TGCGCCAGCAGCCAACGGACTGGCGGGGATACGCAGTATTTT. Protein sequence: CASSQRTGGDTQYF.

In its sample, this clone was seen once. The V call is TRBV7-9, the J call TRBJ1-4; the match to TRBD1 covers 8 bases. The CDR3 runs to 17 residues. J was trimmed by 1 base and V by 1 base; bases with no gene match: 5. The germline V gene has CDR1 SEHNR and CDR2 FQNEAQ (reference sequence). The CDR3, as DNA: TGTGCCAGCAGCTTAGGATCAGGACAGGGAACTAATGAAAAACTGTTTTTT. It translates to CASSLGSGQGTNEKLFF.

This clone was seen only once. The chain links TRBV10-3 to TRBJ2-5; a weak D match, TRBD2 (6 bases). The V and J ends lost 0 bases and 0 bases respectively, with 11 bases between them. The CDR3 runs to 16 residues. Germline V gene data show CDR1 as ENHRY and CDR2 as SYGVKD. Written as DNA, the CDR3 is TGTGCCATCAGTGAGTCACTAGCAGCGTACCAAGAGACCCAGTACTTC. Its protein product is CAISESLAAYQETQYF.

V gene TRBV7-9 combines with J gene TRBJ2-7, with 13 positions matching TRBD2. Germline V lookup: CDR1 SEHNR, CDR2 FQNEAQ (reference sequence). The CDR3 is 19 residues long. J gave up 0 bases and V 0 bases, and 8 bases lay outside the gene matches. CDR3 DNA sequence: TGTGCCAGCAGCTTAGCGCGGGGACTAGCGGGACCTAGCTCCTACGAGCAGTACTTC. As protein: CASSLARGLAGPSSYEQYF.

The gene calls are TRBV7-8 and TRBJ1-2; D uncertain. The germline gives CDR1 SGHVS, CDR2 FQNEAQ. The V end lost 1 base, the J end lost 4 bases, and 7 bases lay between the germline ends. The CDR3 is 13 residues long. CDR3 amino acids: CASSLGRGYGYTF. CDR3 nucleotide sequence: TGTGCCAGCAGCTTAGGTCGCGGCTATGGCTACACCTTC.

CDR3 loop: CASKRGQGSYNEQFF. CDR3 in DNA: TGCGCCAGCAAAAGAGGACAGGGGTCCTACAATGAGCAGTTCTTC. The V gene is TRBV5-1, the J gene TRBJ2-1, with 9 positions matching TRBD1. There are 15 residues in the CDR3. V was clipped by 6 bases and J by 1 base; unmatched bases: 5. Germline CDR1 reads SGHRS; CDR2 reads YFSETQ.

V usage is TRBV10-3 and J usage is TRBJ2-2, with a tentative D call TRBD1 (6 bases). The V end was cut by 9 bases, the J end by 0 bases, with 20 bases between. Germline-derived CDR1 and CDR2 are ENHRY and SYGVKD. The CDR3 is 17 residues long. CDR3 loop: CAIPSKQGSTNTGELFF. CDR3 coding DNA: TGTGCCATTCCCTCGAAACAGGGTTCGACGAACACCGGGGAGCTGTTTTTT.

This clone was seen a single time. The chain links TRBV7-2 to TRBJ2-1, with 9 bases lining up with TRBD2. The ends lost 5 bases at V and 8 bases at J; junction bases unmatched: 7. Germline CDR1 reads SGHTA; CDR2 reads FQGNSA. The CDR3 covers 14 residues. In DNA, the CDR3 is TGTGCCAGCAGCCCGGGACTAGCTTTTGATGAGCAGTTCTTC. Its translation is CASSPGLAFDEQFF. The full variable domain, with the rest looked up from reference TRBV7-2 and TRBJ2-1, is GAGVSQSPSNKVTEKGKDVELRCDPISGHTALYWYRQSLGQGLEFLIYFQGNSAPDKSGLPSDRFSAERTGGSVSTLTIQRTQQEDSAVYLCASSPGLAFDEQFFGPGTRLTVL.